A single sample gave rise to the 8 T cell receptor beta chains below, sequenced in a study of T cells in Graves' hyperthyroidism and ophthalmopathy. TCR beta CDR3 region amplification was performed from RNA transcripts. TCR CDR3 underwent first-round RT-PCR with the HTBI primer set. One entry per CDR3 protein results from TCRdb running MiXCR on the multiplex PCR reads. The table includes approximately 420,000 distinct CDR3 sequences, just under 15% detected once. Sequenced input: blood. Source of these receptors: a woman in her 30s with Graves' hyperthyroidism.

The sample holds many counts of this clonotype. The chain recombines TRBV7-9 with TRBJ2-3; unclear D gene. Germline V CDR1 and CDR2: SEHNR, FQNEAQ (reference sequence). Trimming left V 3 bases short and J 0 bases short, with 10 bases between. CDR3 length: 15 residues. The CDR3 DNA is TGTGCCAGCAGCTTCCCAGCAACTAGCACAGATACGCAGTATTTT. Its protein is CASSFPATSTDTQYF.

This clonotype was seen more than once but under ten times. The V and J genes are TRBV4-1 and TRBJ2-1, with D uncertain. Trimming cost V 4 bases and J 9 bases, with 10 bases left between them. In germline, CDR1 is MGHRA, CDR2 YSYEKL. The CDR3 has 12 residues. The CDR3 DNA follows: TGCGCCAGCAGCCGGACCCCATCTGAGCAGTTCTTC. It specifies CASSRTPSEQFF.

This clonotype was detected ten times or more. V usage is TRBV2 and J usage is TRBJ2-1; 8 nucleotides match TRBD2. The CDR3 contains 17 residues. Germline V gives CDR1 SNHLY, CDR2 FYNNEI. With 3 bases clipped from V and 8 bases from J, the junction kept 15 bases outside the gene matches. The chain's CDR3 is CASSERGLAYGEDEQFF. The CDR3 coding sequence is TGTGCCAGCAGTGAGAGAGGACTAGCCTATGGTGAGGATGAGCAGTTCTTC.

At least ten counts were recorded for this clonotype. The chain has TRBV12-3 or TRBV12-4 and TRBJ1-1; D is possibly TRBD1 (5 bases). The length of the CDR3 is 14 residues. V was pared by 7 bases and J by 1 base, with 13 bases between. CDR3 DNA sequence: TGTGCCAGCAACAGCTGGGACCGGAACACTGAAGCTTTCTTT. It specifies CASNSWDRNTEAFF.

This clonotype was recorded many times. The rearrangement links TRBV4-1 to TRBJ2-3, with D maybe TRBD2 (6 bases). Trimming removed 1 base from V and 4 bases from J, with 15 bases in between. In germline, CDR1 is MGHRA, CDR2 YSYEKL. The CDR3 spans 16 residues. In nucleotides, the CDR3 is TGCGCCAGCAGCCAAGCTTTCGGGGGTGGCCCAGATACGCAGTATTTT. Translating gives CASSQAFGGGPDTQYF.

CDR3 sequence: CASSAVRRAEAFF. The CDR3 DNA sequence: TGTGCCAGCAGCGCCGTGAGACGGGCTGAAGCTTTCTTT. V is TRBV28 and J is TRBJ1-1; no firm D call. The germline CDR1 and CDR2 sequences are MDHEN and SYDVKM. The CDR3 covers 13 residues. Trimming removed 6 bases from V and 6 bases from J, with 14 bases in between.

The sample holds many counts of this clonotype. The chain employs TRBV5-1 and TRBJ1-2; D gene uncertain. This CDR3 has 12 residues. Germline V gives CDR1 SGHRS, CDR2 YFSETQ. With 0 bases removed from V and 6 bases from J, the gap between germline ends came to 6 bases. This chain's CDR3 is CASSLVGDGYTF. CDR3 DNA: TGCGCCAGCAGCTTGGTCGGGGATGGCTACACCTTC.

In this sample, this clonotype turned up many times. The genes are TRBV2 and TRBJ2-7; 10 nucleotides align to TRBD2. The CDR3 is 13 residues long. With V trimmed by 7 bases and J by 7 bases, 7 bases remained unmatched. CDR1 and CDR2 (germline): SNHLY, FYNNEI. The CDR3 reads CASTEREGTEQYF. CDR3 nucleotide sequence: TGTGCCAGCACGGAGCGGGAGGGAACGGAGCAGTACTTC.